One sample yielded the 24 T cell receptor beta chains listed below, sequenced in a study of cytomegalovirus exposure and HLA in healthy donors (dated by TCRdb to about 2017). To prepare the library, the immunoSEQ multiplex PCR assay was applied. TCRdb mirrors the immuneACCESS table, restricted to in-frame sequences. Some clones are absent from its copies; in checked studies, under half trace to an unresolved V gene, and the reason for the others is unknown. Within this sample are hundreds of thousands of clones, with about nine tenths of them counted one time only. The biggest ten clones account for roughly 0.82% of the sample. Sequencing used PBMCs. The source is a woman between 18 and 29 years old in good health and CMV-seronegative.

The V call is TRBV6-5, the J call TRBJ1-3, with TRBD1 identical over 7 bases. The CDR3 totals 16 residues. V gave up 2 bases and J gave up 2 bases; unmatched junction bases: 6. CDR1 and CDR2 (germline): MNHEY, SVGAGI. The CDR3 coding sequence is TGTGCCAGCAGTTACGGCGACAGGGTAGCTGGAAACACCATATATTTT. This codes for CASSYGDRVAGNTIYF.

The rearrangement joins TRBV27 to TRBJ2-7; TRBD1 aligns across 8 bases. V was pared by 2 bases and J by 4 bases, with 7 bases of the junction left unmatched. Germline V CDR1 and CDR2: MNHEY, SMNVEV (reference sequence). The CDR3 has 15 amino acids. The CDR3 region is CASSLGTGQGYEQYF. CDR3 nucleotide sequence: TGTGCCAGCAGTTTAGGGACAGGTCAGGGGTACGAGCAGTACTTC.

This rearrangement joins TRBV2 to TRBJ2-1; the match to TRBD2 covers 16 bases. V gave up 7 bases and J gave up 6 bases; unmatched junction bases: 9. The length of the CDR3 is 17 residues. Germline V gives CDR1 SNHLY, CDR2 FYNNEI. The CDR3 DNA is TGTGCCAGCATCGGGACTAGCGGGGGGGCTCTTCGCAATGAGCAGTTCTTC. Translating gives CASIGTSGGALRNEQFF.

The chain joins TRBV2 to TRBJ1-2; D call uncertain. Trimming took off 5 bases at V and 5 bases at J, with 21 bases between the two ends. CDR3 length: 16 amino acids. CDR1 and CDR2 from the germline V gene are SNHLY and FYNNEI. The CDR3 nucleotides read TGTGCCAGCAGTCCATTAACTACAACGGCATTTTATGGCTACACCTTC. Residues: CASSPLTTTAFYGYTF.

This chain joins TRBV27 and TRBJ1-1; D is unresolved. Germline V gene lookup returns CDR1 MNHEY and CDR2 SMNVEV (reference sequence). The CDR3 sequence is 15 residues long. V lost 4 bases, J lost 1 base, and 13 bases lay in between. This CDR3 is CASSSPWGENTEAFF. CDR3 DNA sequence: TGTGCCAGCAGTTCCCCCTGGGGAGAGAACACTGAAGCTTTCTTT.

The chain recombines TRBV7-8 with TRBJ2-1; 10 bases map to TRBD2. Germline assignment: CDR1 SGHVS and CDR2 FQNEAQ. The CDR3 is made up of 18 amino acids. V trimming: 2 bases; J trimming: 0 bases; junction bases outside the gene matches: 7. DNA for the CDR3: TGTGCCAGCAGCTTATCCAGCGGGGGGGTTGGCTCCTACAATGAGCAGTTCTTC. This encodes CASSLSSGGVGSYNEQFF.

The J gene is TRBJ1-2, the V gene TRBV18; weak D call: TRBD1 (5 bases). CDR1 is KGHSH, CDR2 LQKENI, per germline. The CDR3 is 15 amino acids. Trimming removed 0 bases at V and 6 bases at J, with 14 bases between. In DNA, the CDR3 is TGTGCCAGCTCACCACCTTCGACAGACAATAATGGCTACACCTTC. Amino acid sequence: CASSPPSTDNNGYTF.

This chain connects TRBV10-2 to TRBJ2-5; 8 nucleotides match TRBD2. This CDR3 has 16 residues. Germline V CDR1 and CDR2: WSHSY, SAAADI. V was clipped by 0 bases and J by 4 bases; unmatched bases: 7. CDR3 bases: TGCGCCAGCAGTGAGTCGAGGGGACTAGACGGAGAGACCCAGTACTTC. It encodes CASSESRGLDGETQYF.

In DNA form, the CDR3 reads TGTGCCAGCAGTTTAGTGGGCCAGTCCTACGAGCAGTACTTC. This translates into CASSLVGQSYEQYF. The chain has TRBV28 and TRBJ2-7; D unclear. Trimming stripped 2 bases from V and 1 base from J, with 9 bases between. The CDR3 runs 14 residues. Germline-derived CDR1 and CDR2 are MDHEN and SYDVKM. Full variable domain (missing parts from reference TRBV28 and TRBJ2-7): DVKVTQSSRYLVKRTGEKVFLECVQDMDHENMFWYRQDPGLGLRLIYFSYDVKMKEKGDIPEGYSVSREKKERFSLILESASTNQTSMYLCASSLVGQSYEQYFGPGTRLTVT.

The V and J genes are TRBV27 and TRBJ1-5; 7 bases line up with TRBD1. Germline trimming cut 5 bases from V and 4 bases from J; bases unmatched to any gene: 14. Germline V gives CDR1 MNHEY, CDR2 SMNVEV (reference sequence). The length of the CDR3 is 17 residues. CDR3 bases: TGTGCCAGCAGTCCGAAAGCCCGACAGGGCCTAAATCAGCCCCAGCATTTT. Amino acid sequence: CASSPKARQGLNQPQHF.

The chain uses TRBV5-4 and TRBJ2-1; 7 positions agree with TRBD1. The junction had 2 bases not matched to a gene; V was cut back by 1 base and J by 4 bases. Germline CDR1 SGHNT, CDR2 YYREEE (reference sequence). This CDR3 comprises 14 residues. The DNA of the CDR3 is TGTGCCAGCAGCTTGATGGGACAGTACAATGAGCAGTTCTTC. Translating gives CASSLMGQYNEQFF. The entire variable domain, with the rest obtained from reference TRBV5-4 and TRBJ2-1, is as follows: ETGVTQSPTHLIKTRGQQVTLRCSSQSGHNTVSWYQQALGQGPQFIFQYYREEENGRGNFPPRFSGLQFPNYSSELNVNALELDDSALYLCASSLMGQYNEQFFGPGTRLTVL.

This sequence joins TRBV7-9 and TRBJ2-7; 9 bases are shared with TRBD1. Germline CDR1 and CDR2: SEHNR and FQNEAQ (reference sequence). V gave up 4 bases and J gave up 5 bases; unmatched junction bases: 6. CDR3 length equals 14 residues. Here the CDR3 DNA reads TGTGCCAGCAGCTCGAGGACAGGGGTGAACGAGCAGTACTTC. This encodes CASSSRTGVNEQYF.

The V call is TRBV7-9, the J call TRBJ1-1; D gene ambiguous. This CDR3 contains 13 residues. Trimming stripped 4 bases from V and 0 bases from J, with 6 bases between. From germline, CDR1 is SEHNR and CDR2 FQNEAQ (reference sequence). DNA of the CDR3: TGTGCCAGCAGCTCAGTGGTGAACACTGAAGCTTTCTTT. The encoded protein is CASSSVVNTEAFF.

The chain employs TRBV14 and TRBJ2-7, with a weak D call TRBD2 (5 bases). Trimming cost V 0 bases and J 6 bases, with 9 bases left between them. Per the germline V gene, CDR1 is SGHDN and CDR2 is FVKESK. CDR3 size: 13 residues. The CDR3 region has the DNA TGTGCCAGCAGCCAAGAAGACGGGATCGAGCAGTACTTC. Its protein product is CASSQEDGIEQYF. Combining the CDR3 with reference TRBV14 and TRBJ2-7 gives the whole variable domain EAGVTQFPSHSVIEKGQTVTLRCDPISGHDNLYWYRRVMGKEIKFLLHFVKESKQDESGMPNNRFLAERTGGTYSTLKVQPAELEDSGVYFCASSQEDGIEQYFGPGTRLTVT.

This clone was seen just once. This sequence joins TRBV7-9 and TRBJ2-4, with a possible D match to TRBD1 (6 bases). Trimming took off 9 bases at V and 1 base at J, with 19 bases between the two ends. Germline V lookup: CDR1 SEHNR, CDR2 FQNEAQ (reference sequence). This CDR3 comprises 16 residues. CDR3 DNA: TGTGCCAGTTTCGATACCCGGACAGAGGCCAAAAACATTCAGTACTTC. Residues: CASFDTRTEAKNIQYF.

The V gene is TRBV15, the J gene TRBJ2-3; 12 bases match TRBD2. The V gene end was trimmed by 0 bases and the J gene end by 1 base; junction bases not matched to a gene: 5. Germline V gene sequence: CDR1 LNHNV, CDR2 YYDKDF (reference sequence). CDR3 size: 18 residues. The CDR3 region is CATSRDFRTSGGTDTQYF. The DNA for the CDR3 is TGTGCCACCAGCAGAGATTTTAGGACTAGCGGGGGCACAGATACGCAGTATTTT.

This sequence joins TRBV5-1 and TRBJ2-1; maybe TRBD2 (5 bases). V shed 1 base and J shed 9 bases, with 26 bases lying between them. The CDR3 runs to 18 residues. Germline-derived CDR1 and CDR2 are SGHRS and YFSETQ. CDR3 residues: CASSLSLGLLSGKGEQFF. The DNA of the CDR3 is TGCGCCAGCAGCTTGTCCCTCGGACTGCTTAGTGGGAAGGGTGAGCAGTTCTTC.

This rearrangement joins TRBV6-1 to TRBJ1-5; possibly TRBD1 for D (6 bases). The CDR3 runs to 15 residues. V lost 4 bases, J lost 4 bases, and 14 bases lay in between. Germline V gene lookup returns CDR1 MNHNS and CDR2 SASEGT. CDR3 sequence reads: CASSARTASNQPQHF. Written as DNA, the CDR3 is TGTGCCAGCAGTGCCCGGACAGCCTCTAATCAGCCCCAGCATTTT.

This chain uses TRBV2 with TRBJ2-7; 8 nucleotides match TRBD2. This CDR3 has 14 residues. Losses at the gene ends were 6 bases for V and 4 bases for J; bases not matched to a gene: 8. CDR1 and CDR2 from the germline V gene are SNHLY and FYNNEI. DNA of the CDR3: TGTGCCAGCAGCTCCCCGGGAGGGTGGTACGAGCAGTACTTC. It yields the protein CASSSPGGWYEQYF.

This clone was detected once. The rearrangement joins TRBV7-6 to TRBJ2-3, with D perhaps TRBD2 (5 bases). Trimming took off 3 bases at V and 1 base at J, with 11 bases between the two ends. This CDR3 has 15 residues. Germline V gives CDR1 SGHVS, CDR2 FNYEAQ. The CDR3 nucleotides are TGTGCCAGCAGCTTCACTAGGTGGGGCACAGATACGCAGTATTTT. It translates to CASSFTRWGTDTQYF.

The CDR3 protein is CASSLTGGTSYEQYF. In DNA, the CDR3 is TGCGCCAGCAGCTTGACAGGGGGGACCTCCTACGAGCAGTACTTC. The V gene is TRBV5-1, the J gene TRBJ2-7; 8 positions match TRBD1. Trimming cost V 1 base and J 0 bases; bases outside gene matches: 3. This CDR3 comprises 15 residues. CDR1 is SGHRS, CDR2 YFSETQ, per germline. Together with reference TRBV5-1 and TRBJ2-7, the CDR3 gives the full variable domain: KAGVTQTPRYLIKTRGQQVTLSCSPISGHRSVSWYQQTPGQGLQFLFEYFSETQRNKGNFPGRFSGRQFSNSRSEMNVSTLELGDSALYLCASSLTGGTSYEQYFGPGTRLTVT.

The CDR3 DNA follows: TGTGCCAGTAGTAGATACGAGCACAATGAGCAGTTCTTC. Amino acids: CASSRYEHNEQFF. The chain joins TRBV19 to TRBJ2-1; D gene uncertain. This CDR3 contains 13 residues. In germline, CDR1 is LNHDA, CDR2 SQIVND (reference sequence). V lost 4 bases, J lost 5 bases, and 9 bases lay in between.

The chain carries TRBV7-2 and TRBJ2-1; 7 bases agree with TRBD2. This CDR3 is 15 amino acids long. Germline-derived CDR1 and CDR2 are SGHTA and FQGNSA. The V segment lost 5 bases and the J segment 5 bases; nucleotides outside the gene matches: 9. The CDR3 DNA sequence: TGTGCCAGCAGCGTTCAACTAGCGAACCACAATGAGCAGTTCTTC. This encodes CASSVQLANHNEQFF.

The J gene is TRBJ1-3, the V gene TRBV25-1; D is ambiguous. V was trimmed by 2 bases and J by 0 bases, leaving 5 bases between them. CDR3 length equals 14 residues. Germline CDR1 is MGHDK and CDR2 is SYGVNS. DNA for the CDR3: TGTGCCAGCAGTGAACACTACTCTGGAAACACCATATATTTT. It encodes CASSEHYSGNTIYF.